This is a list of T cell receptor beta chains from one sample in a study of human T cells and chemical hapten exposure. From the reads, TCRdb called clonotypes with MiXCR, one entry per CDR3 protein. In the table there are about 120,000 distinct CDR3 sequences, more than 8.5% of which are singletons. Sequencing was carried out using whole blood. The receptor set was obtained from a human donor in good health. Some clones in this sample may be carry-over from other donors' samples. Both conserved end residues are part of each CDR3. The order of the fields is clone size, V gene, D gene, J gene, CDR3 DNA, CDR3 protein. D genes are given only for firm matches. Rows give clone size only sometimes, using once, few, many, or a class for an expanded clone.

>few|TRBV30|-|TRBJ2-7
TGTGCCTGGAAGGGGGGATACGAGCAGTACTTC
CAWKGGYEQYF
>many|TRBV7-9|TRBD1|TRBJ1-5
TGTGCCAGCAGCATAGGAAGCGGGACAGGGTATAGCAATCAGCCCCAGCATTTT
CASSIGSGTGYSNQPQHF
>few|TRBV6-2/TRBV6-3|-|TRBJ2-7
TGTGCCAGCAGTTTAGGGAATAGCGACGAGCAGTACTTC
CASSLGNSDEQYF
>-|TRBV13|TRBD1|TRBJ2-7
TGTGCCAGCAGTCAGGGGGCAAGGTACGAGCAGTACTTC
CASSQGARYEQYF
>few|TRBV24-1|-|TRBJ2-1
TGTGCCACCAGTGACGCCTCGAGCCCTGCCTACAATGAGCAGTTCTTC
CATSDASSPAYNEQFF
>few|TRBV27|-|TRBJ2-2
TGTGCCAGCAGTTTAGGCCAGAATCCCGGGGAGCTGTTTTTT
CASSLGQNPGELFF
>few|TRBV19|-|TRBJ2-3
TGTGCCAGTAGTATAGGTCCAGCGGGGACCCTTGAGGGGGGTACGCAGTATTTT
CASSIGPAGTLEGGTQYF
>-|TRBV14|-|TRBJ2-6
TGTGCCAGCAGCCAAGATACCTCTGGGGCCAACGTCCTGACTTTC
CASSQDTSGANVLTF
>-|TRBV25-1|-|TRBJ1-1
TGTGCCAGCAGTGCGAACAGTCTCTCGGCCACTGAAGCTTTCTTT
CASSANSLSATEAFF
>many|TRBV20-1|-|TRBJ2-1
TGCAGTGCGGGGGACGCCTCGCATGAGCAGTTCTTC
CSAGDASHEQFF
>-|TRBV7-2|-|TRBJ2-3
TGTGCCAGCAGCCCAGAGCGGCGAACGGGTCTGACAGATACGCAGTATTTT
CASSPERRTGLTDTQYF
>-|TRBV7-3|-|TRBJ1-1
TGTGCCAGCAGCGAACAATCCAACACTGAAGCTTTCTTT
CASSEQSNTEAFF